This T cell receptor beta chain was obtained from a study of regulatory T cells in long-lasting Graves disease. Study summary: Persistent cases took antithyroid drugs over 5 years and stayed TSH receptor antibody positive. Findings of the study overall: It is possible that accuracy was reduced by the small size of the sample.

TCR beta libraries were built with iRepertoire HTBI primers and Arm-PCR of CDR3 regions. TCRdb re-called the multiplex PCR reads with MiXCR, one entry per CDR3 protein. Of 430,000 or so distinct CDR3 sequences listed, roughly 21% are singletons. From germline, CDR1 is DFQATT and CDR2 SNEGSKA (reference sequence). V shed 3 bases and J shed 4 bases, with 16 bases lying between them. This CDR3 is 15 amino acids long. This clonotype has more than one count but fewer than ten. Its antigen remains unknown. Time point in this sample: persistent/refractory GD, antithyroid drugs over 5 years with positive TRAb. RNA isolated from PBMCs was used to make the TCR library. Graves' disease diagnoses used American Thyroid Association guidelines. Patients of an endocrinology department in Xi'an, China, were included.

The origin of this receptor is a female donor with Graves disease. The sequencing used peripheral blood mononuclear cells (PBMCs), collected when the disease was refractory, from a patient treated with antithyroid drugs. The chain links TRBV20-1 to TRBJ1-5, with no clear D. As DNA, the CDR3 is TGCAGTGCTAGTGGTTCCGGGTATAAAAATCAGCCCCAGCATTTT. Translating it yields CSASGSGYKNQPQHF.